This T cell receptor beta chain was sequenced for a study of T cell responses to AZD1222 COVID-19 vaccine. Study-wide results and limits: Regions 160-218 and 743-854 dominated among vaccine-associated CD4 TCRs spanning spike. Baseline testing showed seropositivity in only five or six AZD1222 recipients. Mostly white British, mostly female donors; authors suggested clonal diversity may be underestimated.

The CDR3 extends over 14 amino acids. Germline V gene data show CDR1 as KGHSH and CDR2 as LQKENI. V lost 5 bases, J lost 4 bases, and 14 bases lay in between. TCRdb's table, derived via immunoSEQ multiplex PCR, lists solely in-frame clones and lacks some. Of over 130,000 clones listed, about nine tenths are singletons. Investigators merged groups given second doses at roughly 4 or roughly 12 weeks. This clone has just a few counts. Antigen unknown. This rearrangement joins TRBV18 to TRBJ1-1, with D unclear. This receptor was obtained from an adult who received the AZD1222 COVID-19 vaccine. Sequenced here: peripheral blood, sampled 28 days after the second AZD1222 dose. The CDR3 coding sequence is TGTGCCAGCTCATCAACCGGTGGTGGCACTGAAGCTTTCTTT. It yields the protein CASSSTGGGTEAFF.